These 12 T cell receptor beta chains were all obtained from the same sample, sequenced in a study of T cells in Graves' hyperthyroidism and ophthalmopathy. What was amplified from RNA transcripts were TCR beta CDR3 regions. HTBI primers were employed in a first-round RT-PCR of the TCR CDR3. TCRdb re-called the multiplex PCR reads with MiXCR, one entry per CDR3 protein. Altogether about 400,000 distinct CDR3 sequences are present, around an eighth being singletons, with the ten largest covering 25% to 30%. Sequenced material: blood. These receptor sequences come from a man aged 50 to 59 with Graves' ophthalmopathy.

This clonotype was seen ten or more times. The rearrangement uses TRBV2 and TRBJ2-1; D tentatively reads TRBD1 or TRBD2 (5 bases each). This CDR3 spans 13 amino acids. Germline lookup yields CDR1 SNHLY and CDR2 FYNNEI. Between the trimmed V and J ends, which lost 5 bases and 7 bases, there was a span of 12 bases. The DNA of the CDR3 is TGTGCCAGCAGTAGGGACCATAATAATGAGCAGTTCTTC. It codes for CASSRDHNNEQFF.

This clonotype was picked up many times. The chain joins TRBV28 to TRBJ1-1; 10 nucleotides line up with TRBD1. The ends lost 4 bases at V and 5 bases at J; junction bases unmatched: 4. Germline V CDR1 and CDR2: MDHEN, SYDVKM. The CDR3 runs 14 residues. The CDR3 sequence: CASSSGTGATEAFF. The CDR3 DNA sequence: TGTGCCAGCAGTTCCGGGACAGGGGCAACTGAAGCTTTCTTT.

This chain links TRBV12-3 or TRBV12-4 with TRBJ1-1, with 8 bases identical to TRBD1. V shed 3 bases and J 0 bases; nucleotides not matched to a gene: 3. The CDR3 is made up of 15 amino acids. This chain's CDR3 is CASSFRGHLNTEAFF. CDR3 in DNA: TGTGCCAGCAGTTTCAGGGGGCACCTGAACACTGAAGCTTTCTTT.

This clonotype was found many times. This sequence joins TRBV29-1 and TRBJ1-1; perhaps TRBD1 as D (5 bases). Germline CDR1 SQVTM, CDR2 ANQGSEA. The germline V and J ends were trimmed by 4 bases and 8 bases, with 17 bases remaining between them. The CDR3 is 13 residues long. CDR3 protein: CSVVRGGYGEAFF. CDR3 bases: TGCAGCGTTGTGAGGGGCGGGTATGGGGAAGCTTTCTTT.

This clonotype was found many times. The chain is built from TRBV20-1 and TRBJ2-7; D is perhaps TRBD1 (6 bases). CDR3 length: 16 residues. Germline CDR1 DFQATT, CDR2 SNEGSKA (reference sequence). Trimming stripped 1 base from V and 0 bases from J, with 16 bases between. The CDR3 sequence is CSARGGSGTTSYEQYF. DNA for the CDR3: TGCAGTGCTAGAGGAGGCTCCGGGACAACCTCCTACGAGCAGTACTTC.

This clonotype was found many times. The chain's CDR3 is CASSPQTGGNGYGYTF. CDR3 nucleotide sequence: TGTGCCAGCTCACCTCAAACAGGGGGCAATGGCTATGGCTACACCTTC. This chain links TRBV18 with TRBJ1-2; 9 nucleotides align to TRBD1. Unmatched junction bases numbered 9, after V lost 3 bases and J lost 4 bases. This CDR3 region has 16 residues. Germline values: CDR1 KGHSH, CDR2 LQKENI.

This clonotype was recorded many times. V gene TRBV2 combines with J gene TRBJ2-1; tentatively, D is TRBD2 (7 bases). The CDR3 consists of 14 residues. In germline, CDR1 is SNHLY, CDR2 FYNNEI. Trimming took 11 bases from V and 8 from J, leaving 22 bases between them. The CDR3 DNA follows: TGTGCCCGTGGGGGGGACAAGGATGACGATGAGCAGTTCTTC. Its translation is CARGGDKDDDEQFF.

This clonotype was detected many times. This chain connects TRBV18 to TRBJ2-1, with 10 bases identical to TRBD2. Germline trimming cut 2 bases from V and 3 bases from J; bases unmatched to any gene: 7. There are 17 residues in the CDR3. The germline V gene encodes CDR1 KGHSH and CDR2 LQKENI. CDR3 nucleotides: TGTGCCAGCTCACCATCCCCTAGCGGGAGTTTCTACAATGAGCAGTTCTTC. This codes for CASSPSPSGSFYNEQFF.

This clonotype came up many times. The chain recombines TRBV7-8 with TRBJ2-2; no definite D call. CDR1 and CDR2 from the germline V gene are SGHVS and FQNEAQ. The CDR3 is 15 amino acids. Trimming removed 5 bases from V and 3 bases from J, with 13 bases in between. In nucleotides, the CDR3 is TGTGCCAGCAGCGCACCACGCCGGGACACCGGGGAGCTGTTTTTT. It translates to CASSAPRRDTGELFF. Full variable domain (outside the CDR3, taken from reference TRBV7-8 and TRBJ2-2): GAGVSQSPRYKVAKRGQDVALRCDPISGHVSLFWYQQALGQGPEFLTYFQNEAQLDKSGLPSDRFFAERPEGSVSTLKIQRTQQEDSAVYLCASSAPRRDTGELFFGEGSRLTVL.

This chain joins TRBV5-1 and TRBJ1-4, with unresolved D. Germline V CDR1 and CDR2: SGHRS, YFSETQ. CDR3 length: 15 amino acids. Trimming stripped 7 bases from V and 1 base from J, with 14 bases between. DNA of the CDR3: TGCGCCAGCGGCTACCGGGGATTAACTAATGAAAAACTGTTTTTT. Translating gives CASGYRGLTNEKLFF.

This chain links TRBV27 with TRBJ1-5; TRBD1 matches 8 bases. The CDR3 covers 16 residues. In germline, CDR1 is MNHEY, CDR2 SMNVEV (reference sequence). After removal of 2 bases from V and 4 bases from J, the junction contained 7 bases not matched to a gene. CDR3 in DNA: TGTGCCAGCAGTTTAGCCGGGACAGGAGTTAATCAGCCCCAGCATTTT. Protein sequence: CASSLAGTGVNQPQHF.

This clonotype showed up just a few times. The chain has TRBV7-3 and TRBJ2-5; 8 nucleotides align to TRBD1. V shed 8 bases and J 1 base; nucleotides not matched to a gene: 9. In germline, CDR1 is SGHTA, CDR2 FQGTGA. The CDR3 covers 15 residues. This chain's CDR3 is CASGPGGWGQETQYF. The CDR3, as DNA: TGTGCCAGCGGGCCAGGGGGCTGGGGCCAAGAGACCCAGTACTTC.